This T cell receptor beta chain was identified during a study of shared clonotypes between healthy human individuals. With respect to this clone: Its antigen is unidentified.

Study-wide findings and caveats: Exclusively blood specimens were collected; tissue repertoires likely differ.

In the study's own analysis: ImmunoSEQ supplied junction-only sequences lacking quality scores, so filtering was different. Sequencing used immunoSEQ multiplex PCR; TCRdb keeps in-frame clones, though not all of them. The D gene and trimming were derived from the DNA, and the V and J assignments and clone size from that table. The sample holds 1.5 million to 2.5 million clones, about 95% seen once. Germline-derived CDR1 and CDR2 are LNHDA and SQIVND (reference sequence). Between the trimmed V and J ends, which lost 6 bases and 1 base, there was a span of 14 bases. CDR3 length equals 15 residues. Naive CD8 cells lacked CD45RO and underwent positive selection for CCR7, leaving out terminally differentiated effector memory CD45RA+ cells. The study drew all its donors from Caucasian adults living in Nashville, Tennessee.

The TCR comes from a man younger than 35 in good health. The chain links TRBV19 to TRBJ2-3; D perhaps matches TRBD2 (5 bases). Specimen: naive CD8+ T cells sorted from blood. Written as DNA, the CDR3 is TGTGCCAGTAGCACTCCGGGATTTGGCACAGATACGCAGTATTTT. As protein: CASSTPGFGTDTQYF.